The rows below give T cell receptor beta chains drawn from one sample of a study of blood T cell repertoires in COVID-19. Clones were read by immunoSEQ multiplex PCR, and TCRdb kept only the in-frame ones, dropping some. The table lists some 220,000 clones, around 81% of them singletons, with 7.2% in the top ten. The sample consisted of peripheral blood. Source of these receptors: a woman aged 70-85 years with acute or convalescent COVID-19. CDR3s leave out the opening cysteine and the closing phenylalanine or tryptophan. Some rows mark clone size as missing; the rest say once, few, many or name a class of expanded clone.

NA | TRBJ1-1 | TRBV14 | ASSQDLGQINTEAF
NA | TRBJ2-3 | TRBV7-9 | ASSLAGGPADTQY
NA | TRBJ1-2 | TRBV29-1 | SVAPQGGYGYT
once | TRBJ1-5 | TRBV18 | ASSPPLGQPQH
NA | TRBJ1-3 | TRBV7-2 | ASSLDGGAGNTIY
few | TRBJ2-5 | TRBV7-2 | ASSPLAGRAQY
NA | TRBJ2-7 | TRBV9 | ASSVDGGQYYEQY
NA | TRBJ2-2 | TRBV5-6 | ASSFFFRGVNTGELF
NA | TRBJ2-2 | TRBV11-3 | ASSLDGQATGELF
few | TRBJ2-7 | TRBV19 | ASSIVGDFYEQY
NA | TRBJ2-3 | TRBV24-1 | ATSDGAGAGTQY
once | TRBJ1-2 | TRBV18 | ASSLGQGVYGYT
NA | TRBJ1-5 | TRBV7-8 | ASSPDQGLSNQPQH
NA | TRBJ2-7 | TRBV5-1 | ASSLGQRYEQY
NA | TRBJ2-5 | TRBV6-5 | ASSPGGWETQY
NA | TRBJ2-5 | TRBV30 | AWSTGTGRETQY
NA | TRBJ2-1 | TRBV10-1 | ASSEPGQGMDEQF
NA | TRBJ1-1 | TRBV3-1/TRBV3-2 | ASSQSRGAEAF
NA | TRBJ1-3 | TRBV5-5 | ASSLSYSGNTIY
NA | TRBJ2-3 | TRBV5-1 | ASSLVPLSTDTQY
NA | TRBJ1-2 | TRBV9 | ASSVTDMAPGYT
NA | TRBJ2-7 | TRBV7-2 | ASNTPGTGFM
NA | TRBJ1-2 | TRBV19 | ASSIIDQGNYGYT
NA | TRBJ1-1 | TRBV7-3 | ASRPGQGAGEAF
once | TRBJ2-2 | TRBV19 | ASSRGSNTGELF